The 12 T cell receptor beta chains below were found in one sample sequenced in a study of early T cells in non-severe SARS-CoV-2 infection. In TCRdb, the 5' RACE reads were re-called with MiXCR into one record per CDR3 protein. Altogether around 60,000 distinct CDR3 sequences are present, 20% being singletons, with the ten largest covering about 15%. The source material was whole blood, sampled at baseline. The receptor source for this set is an adult who was a healthcare worker with PCR-confirmed SARS-CoV-2 infection or an uninfected control (not recorded which).

The chain links TRBV5-1 to TRBJ2-7; 7 nucleotides agree with TRBD1. The germline gives CDR1 SGHRS, CDR2 YFSETQ. The V segment lost 7 bases and the J segment 3 bases; nucleotides outside the gene matches: 10. CDR3 length: 14 amino acids. The CDR3: CASGTRDSVYEQYF. As DNA, the CDR3 is TGCGCCAGCGGCACTCGGGACAGTGTCTACGAGCAGTACTTC.

This clonotype was detected only a few times. V and J are TRBV20-1 and TRBJ2-7, with a tentative D call TRBD1 (6 bases). Germline V gene lookup returns CDR1 DFQATT and CDR2 SNEGSKA (reference sequence). This CDR3 comprises 12 residues. Trimming shortened V by 5 bases and J by 4 bases, and 12 bases separated the two germline ends. CDR3 loop: CSAHRDIYEQYF. CDR3 nucleotide sequence: TGCAGTGCTCACAGGGATATTTACGAGCAGTACTTC.

The DNA for the CDR3 is TGTGCCAGCAGCCCTCAGGGTCTCAGCACAGATACGCAGTATTTT. Its protein is CASSPQGLSTDTQYF. The chain couples TRBV12-3 or TRBV12-4 to TRBJ2-3; a possible D gene is TRBD1 (5 bases). The CDR3 is 15 residues long. V lost 6 bases and J 0 bases, leaving 13 bases between the germline ends.

There are a few counts of this clonotype. V is TRBV12-5 and J is TRBJ1-3, with TRBD1 identical over 8 bases. This CDR3 spans 16 amino acids. Losses at the gene ends were 4 bases for V and 1 base for J; bases not matched to a gene: 6. CDR1 and CDR2 from the germline V gene are LGHNT and FRNRAP. The CDR3 DNA sequence: TGTGCTAGTGGTTCCCAGGGGGCAAGATCTGGAAACACCATATATTTT. This codes for CASGSQGARSGNTIYF.

This clonotype appeared a few times. V gene TRBV2 combines with J gene TRBJ2-2, with 11 bases identical to TRBD2. Germline values: CDR1 SNHLY, CDR2 FYNNEI. The CDR3 is 15 residues long. J lost 4 bases, V lost 6 bases, and 4 bases had no gene match. CDR3 loop: CASRGGTSGTGELFF. CDR3 DNA sequence: TGTGCCAGCAGGGGGGGGACTAGCGGCACCGGGGAGCTGTTTTTT.

This clonotype was counted a few times. This rearrangement joins TRBV7-2 to TRBJ2-3; D is possibly TRBD2 (5 bases). With 8 bases removed from V and 0 bases from J, the gap between germline ends came to 12 bases. Germline lookup yields CDR1 SGHTA and CDR2 FQGNSA. The CDR3 length is 14 residues. The CDR3 sequence is CASGSGPSTDTQYF. As DNA, the CDR3 is TGTGCCAGCGGAAGCGGTCCTAGCACAGATACGCAGTATTTT. Looking up the rest from reference TRBV7-2 and TRBJ2-3 gives the full variable domain: GAGVSQSPSNKVTEKGKDVELRCDPISGHTALYWYRQSLGQGLEFLIYFQGNSAPDKSGLPSDRFSAERTGGSVSTLTIQRTQQEDSAVYLCASGSGPSTDTQYFGPGTRLTVL.

The J gene is TRBJ1-2, the V gene TRBV7-3, with D possibly being TRBD1 (5 bases). The CDR3 extends over 15 amino acids. V dropped 2 bases and J dropped 2 bases, with 12 bases sitting between them. CDR1 is SGHTA, CDR2 FQGTGA, per germline. The CDR3 bases are TGTGCCAGCAGCTTAGAAGGGACTGGGAACTATGGCTACACCTTC. Its protein product is CASSLEGTGNYGYTF. The full variable domain, rest sourced from reference TRBV7-3 and TRBJ1-2, is GAGVSQTPSNKVTEKGKYVELRCDPISGHTALYWYRQSLGQGPEFLIYFQGTGAADDSGLPNDRFFAVRPEGSVSTLKIQRTERGDSAVYLCASSLEGTGNYGYTFGSGTRLTVV.

A few counts support this clonotype. J is TRBJ2-1 and V is TRBV5-4, with unresolved D. Trimming cost V 4 bases and J 10 bases, with 15 bases left between them. The CDR3 loop spans 13 amino acids. Germline V gene data show CDR1 as SGHNT and CDR2 as YYREEE (reference sequence). The CDR3 region has the DNA TGTGCCAGCAGCGTAGGCTCCAGATACGAGCAGTTCTTC. It yields the protein CASSVGSRYEQFF.

This clonotype occurred a few times. V gene TRBV7-9 combines with J gene TRBJ2-2; D unresolved. Germline CDR1 and CDR2: SEHNR and FQNEAQ (reference sequence). CDR3 size: 13 residues. V dropped 5 bases and J dropped 7 bases, with 11 bases sitting between them. Here the CDR3 reads CASSPDSYGELFF. In DNA, the CDR3 is TGTGCCAGCAGCCCCGATTCGTACGGGGAGCTGTTTTTT.

Details on this clonotype: One end of the junction fails to match germline, which may point to a read error. The CDR3 loop reads CASSPPEAVDNQPQRF. DNA for the CDR3: TGTGCCAGCAGTCCACCCGAGGCCGTCGACAATCAGCCCCAGCGTTTT. This sequence joins TRBV12-3 or TRBV12-4 and TRBJ1-5; D remains ambiguous. CDR3 size: 16 residues.

This chain links TRBV11-2 with TRBJ2-7; D gene uncertain. Germline V lookup: CDR1 SGHAT, CDR2 FQNNGV. The CDR3 is 13 amino acids. Trimming pared 3 bases from V and 7 bases from J, leaving 13 bases between. For the CDR3, the DNA is TGTGCCAGCAGCTTTGACCCCACCGAGGAGCAGTACTTC. Protein: CASSFDPTEEQYF.

In its sample, this clonotype was seen a few times. The chain has TRBV30 and TRBJ2-1; tentative D call: TRBD2 (5 bases). Germline V gene data show CDR1 as GTSNPN and CDR2 as SVGIG (reference sequence). The CDR3 sequence is 13 residues long. Trimming removed 2 bases at V and 7 bases at J, with 12 bases between. In nucleotides, the CDR3 is TGTGCCTGGAGTCAACTAGTCGCAAATGAGCAGTTCTTC. This sequence encodes CAWSQLVANEQFF.